This T cell receptor beta chain was sequenced during a study of T cells in localized non-small cell lung cancer. The ends were cut back, 5 bases at V and 3 bases at J, with 6 bases in the middle. The CDR3 loop spans 11 amino acids. CDR1 is GTSNPN and CDR2 is SVGIG in the germline V gene (reference sequence). On this clone itself: The antigen remains undetermined.

Study-level points and caveats: Compared with tumor, uninvolved adjacent lung displayed greater T cell clonality, ranking highest overall.

Clones were sequenced by immunoSEQ multiplex PCR, and TCRdb holds only the in-frame ones, with some missing. The sample includes tens of thousands of clones, around three quarters of them seen just once. This clonotype originated in a woman between 40 and 69 years old with stage II lung adenocarcinoma. The chain couples TRBV30 to TRBJ2-3; unclear D gene. Sequencing used PBMCs, obtained before any cancer treatment. The CDR3 sequence is CAWQVTDTQYF. The CDR3 DNA reads TGTGCCTGGCAGGTAACAGATACGCAGTATTTT.